The clone carrying this TCR beta chain was observed a handful of times. These data are taken from a study of T cells in narcolepsy. The CDR3 runs to 15 residues. J was trimmed by 6 bases and V by 6 bases; bases with no gene match: 11. Germline CDR1 reads MNHNY; CDR2 reads SVGAGI (reference sequence). Sequenced by immunoSEQ multiplex PCR; TCRdb stores in-frame clones only, minus some. The sample shows tens of thousands of clones, less than 70% of them seen only once. The sequenced sample was memory (CD45RA-) CD4+ T cells from blood. The sequence derives from a human donor in good health. V is TRBV6-6 and J is TRBJ2-7, with 10 nucleotides matching TRBD2. The CDR3 protein is CASSRTSGGAGEQYF. DNA for the CDR3: TGTGCCAGCAGCCGAACCAGCGGGGGGGCGGGCGAGCAGTACTTC.